Listed here are 20 T cell receptor beta chains from one sample, sequenced in a study of regulatory T cells in long-lasting Graves disease. Construction of the TCR beta libraries employed iRepertoire HTBI primers in conjunction with Arm-PCR of CDR3 regions. TCRdb re-derived calls from the multiplex PCR reads in MiXCR, one entry per CDR3 protein. The repertoire has approximately 540,000 distinct CDR3 sequences, more than 10% of them found once; the top ten carry about 8.3%. Time point specified: newly diagnosed GD, antithyroid drugs for less than 3 months. Isolated PBMC RNA provided the starting material for the TCR library. A further study also used this sample, focusing on T cells in Graves' hyperthyroidism and ophthalmopathy.

Sequencing was performed on peripheral blood mononuclear cells (PBMCs), taken at new diagnosis, from a patient treated with antithyroid drugs. The receptor source for this set is a woman aged 25 to 39 with Graves disease.

With regard to this clonotype: A much more abundant neighbour one base away suggests this may be a read error. V and J are TRBV2 and TRBJ2-1; D is undetermined. The germline V gene encodes CDR1 SNHLY and CDR2 FYNNEI. The CDR3 is made up of 10 amino acids. V shed 7 bases and J shed 12 bases, with 10 bases lying between them. CDR3 amino acids: CASIPKGQFF. The CDR3 bases are TGTGCCAGCATCCCTAAGGGGCAGTTCTTC.

This clonotype was seen a few times. J is TRBJ1-3 and V is TRBV6-1; 9 bases line up with TRBD1. J gave up 7 bases and V 5 bases, and 9 bases lay outside the gene matches. The CDR3 has 15 residues. Germline CDR1 is MNHNS and CDR2 is SASEGT. CDR3 in DNA: TGTGCCAGCAGTAATTTACAGGGGGCTCGTAACACCATATATTTT. This codes for CASSNLQGARNTIYF.

The rearrangement links TRBV18 to TRBJ2-7; D is unresolved. The CDR3 loop spans 16 amino acids. V gave up 2 bases and J gave up 2 bases, with 16 bases separating them. Germline V gene data show CDR1 as KGHSH and CDR2 as LQKENI. The CDR3 bases are TGTGCCAGCTCACCAAACTCTCTAAGGGCCGCCTACGAGCAGTACTTC. It encodes CASSPNSLRAAYEQYF.

This clonotype was detected ten times or more. The chain employs TRBV20-1 and TRBJ1-1; D not certain. V gave up 7 bases and J gave up 1 base, with 22 bases separating them. Germline V gene data show CDR1 as DFQATT and CDR2 as SNEGSKA (reference sequence). CDR3 length: 16 amino acids. Written as DNA, the CDR3 is TGCAGTGTTCGACCCGGGAATGACCGAAAGAACACTGAAGCTTTCTTT. Amino acid sequence: CSVRPGNDRKNTEAFF.

This clonotype came up many times. V gene TRBV12-3 or TRBV12-4 combines with J gene TRBJ2-3, with D perhaps matching TRBD2 (5 bases). The CDR3 has 14 residues. The ends were cut back, 2 bases at V and 4 bases at J, with 10 bases in the middle. CDR3 in amino acids: CASSLRGGSDTQYF. CDR3 sequence (DNA): TGTGCCAGCAGTTTACGGGGTGGATCAGATACGCAGTATTTT.

This clonotype was observed at least ten times. This chain uses TRBV20-1 with TRBJ1-1; D perhaps matches TRBD1 (6 bases). Germline CDR1 is DFQATT and CDR2 is SNEGSKA (reference sequence). With 5 bases removed from V and 3 bases from J, the gap between germline ends came to 16 bases. The CDR3 extends over 14 amino acids. The CDR3: CSALITGRDTEAFF. CDR3 coding DNA: TGCAGTGCTCTAATCACAGGGCGCGACACTGAAGCTTTCTTT.

The chain joins TRBV5-1 to TRBJ2-7; D is perhaps TRBD1 (6 bases). This CDR3 contains 15 residues. CDR1 SGHRS and CDR2 YFSETQ come from the germline V gene. V gave up 2 bases and J gave up 5 bases, with 17 bases separating them. DNA for the CDR3: TGCGCCAGCAGCTTTGGCCCGCCAAGGGACAACGAGCAGTACTTC. Translating gives CASSFGPPRDNEQYF.

The CDR3 loop reads CSVVYRAGTLSYNEQFF. Written as DNA, the CDR3 is TGCAGCGTTGTATACCGAGCAGGGACACTCTCCTACAATGAGCAGTTCTTC. J is TRBJ2-1 and V is TRBV29-1; D is possibly TRBD1 (6 bases). V lost 4 bases, J lost 0 bases, and 19 bases lay in between. Per the germline V gene, CDR1 is SQVTM and CDR2 is ANQGSEA. The CDR3 length is 17 residues.

This clonotype has at least ten counts. This chain connects TRBV19 to TRBJ2-2; possibly TRBD2 for D (5 bases). The CDR3 contains 16 residues. Germline lookup yields CDR1 LNHDA and CDR2 SQIVND (reference sequence). The V end was cut by 7 bases, the J end by 2 bases, with 17 bases between. The CDR3 spells CASTSPRTLNTGELFF. CDR3 DNA: TGTGCCAGTACCTCTCCAAGGACTCTAAACACCGGGGAGCTGTTTTTT.

This clonotype was found a few times. The chain links TRBV27 to TRBJ1-1; D not certain. Germline V CDR1 and CDR2: MNHEY, SMNVEV (reference sequence). Trimming removed 2 bases from V and 7 bases from J, with 11 bases in between. The CDR3 consists of 13 residues. Here the CDR3 DNA reads TGTGCCAGCAGTTTACGTCACAACCTTGAAGCTTTCTTT. Amino acid sequence: CASSLRHNLEAFF.

This clonotype has at least ten counts. This rearrangement joins TRBV12-3 or TRBV12-4 to TRBJ1-1; D call uncertain. CDR3 length: 13 amino acids. V lost 6 bases, J lost 3 bases, and 11 bases lay in between. The CDR3, as DNA: TGTGCCAGCAGCCAACGTAGTGACACTGAAGCTTTCTTT. Amino acid sequence: CASSQRSDTEAFF.

On this clonotype itself: Mismatch with germline at one junction end may stem from a read error. The chain joins TRBV5-1 to TRBJ1-4; 7 bases map to TRBD1. The CDR3 consists of 14 residues. Germline loops: CDR1 SGHRS, CDR2 YFSETQ. Here the CDR3 DNA reads TGTGCCAGCGGCCCGGGACAGATTAATGAAAAACTGTTTTTT. This codes for CASGPGQINEKLFF.

In this sample, this clonotype turned up many times. The V gene is TRBV7-2, the J gene TRBJ1-2, with D uncertain. Trimming left V 6 bases short and J 2 bases short, with 16 bases between. The CDR3 consists of 15 residues. CDR1 and CDR2 (germline): SGHTA, FQGNSA. The CDR3: CASSQRLGLNYGYTF. The CDR3 DNA follows: TGTGCCAGCAGTCAAAGGCTGGGTCTGAACTATGGCTACACCTTC.

In its sample, this clonotype was seen a few times. The J gene is TRBJ1-2, the V gene TRBV5-4; D gene unclear. Trimming cost V 4 bases and J 2 bases, with 15 bases left between them. CDR3 length: 15 amino acids. Germline V gene sequence: CDR1 SGHNT, CDR2 YYREEE (reference sequence). The CDR3 DNA reads as TGTGCCAGCAGCCCCCCGGGGATTCTGAACTATGGCTACACCTTC. This gives the protein CASSPPGILNYGYTF.

This clonotype appeared a few times. V usage is TRBV10-2 and J usage is TRBJ2-1; D might be TRBD2 (6 bases). This CDR3 spans 15 amino acids. CDR1 WSHSY and CDR2 SAAADI come from the germline V gene. V lost 6 bases and J lost 4, with 16 bases in between. CDR3 sequence: CASSPGLLKYNEQFF. As DNA, the CDR3 is TGCGCCAGCAGCCCGGGACTTTTAAAATACAATGAGCAGTTCTTC.

This clonotype occurred many times. The CDR3 here is CASSLAGKHSYEQYF. Here the CDR3 DNA reads TGTGCCAGCAGTCTCGCGGGAAAACACTCCTACGAGCAGTACTTC. The chain links TRBV12-3 or TRBV12-4 to TRBJ2-7; perhaps TRBD2 as D (6 bases). The ends were cut back, 5 bases at V and 0 bases at J, with 14 bases in the middle. CDR3 length: 15 residues.

This clonotype appeared many times. V is TRBV7-9 and J is TRBJ1-6, with 7 bases fitting TRBD1. V lost 3 bases and J lost 7; bases outside the gene matches: 9. Germline values: CDR1 SEHNR, CDR2 FQNEAQ (reference sequence). The CDR3 extends over 16 amino acids. The CDR3, as DNA: TGTGCCAGCAGCTTTCTCCTCGGGACAGAAAATTCACCCCTCCACTTT. It encodes CASSFLLGTENSPLHF.

This clonotype was detected ten times or more. V gene TRBV6-1 combines with J gene TRBJ1-1; D is ambiguous. CDR3 length equals 13 residues. From germline, CDR1 is MNHNS and CDR2 SASEGT. Trimming cost V 5 bases and J 4 bases, with 11 bases left between them. This chain's CDR3 is CASSKQAVTEAFF. The CDR3 nucleotides are TGTGCCAGCAGTAAACAAGCAGTCACTGAAGCTTTCTTT.

As for this clonotype: A read error may explain this, as a much larger clone is one base away. The genes are TRBV25-1 and TRBJ2-5; possible D gene TRBD2, 7 bases. Germline-derived CDR1 and CDR2 are MGHDK and SYGVNS. The CDR3 loop spans 19 amino acids. The CDR3 here is CASNEWRGGGSSKKETQYF. The CDR3 DNA reads as TGTGCCAGCAATGAATGGAGGGGGGGCGGGAGTTCCAAGAAAGAGACCCAGTACTTC.

CDR3 in amino acids: CASSPRNNQETQYF. The DNA of the CDR3 is TGTGCCAGCAGCCCGCGAAACAACCAAGAGACCCAGTACTTC. V and J are TRBV7-3 and TRBJ2-5; D remains ambiguous. The CDR3 has 14 residues. The germline CDR1 and CDR2 sequences are SGHTA and FQGTGA. V gave up 5 bases and J gave up 0 bases, with 10 bases separating them.